This T cell receptor beta chain was obtained from a study of T cells in narcolepsy. TCRdb's copy holds only in-frame clones and misses some; the assay was immunoSEQ multiplex PCR. The profile shows about 33,000 clones, less than 85% of them singletons. This CDR3 has 15 amino acids. The V end was cut by 1 base, the J end by 5 bases, with 14 bases between. Germline-derived CDR1 and CDR2 are SGHAT and FQNNGV. This clonotype was sampled from a human donor with narcolepsy. Sequencing was done on a sample of CD45RA- memory CD4+ T cells from PBMCs. V is TRBV11-2 and J is TRBJ1-1; D uncertain. The CDR3 sequence: CASSLGGVSGTEAFF. The CDR3 bases are TGTGCCAGCAGCTTAGGTGGGGTGTCGGGAACTGAAGCTTTCTTT.